These 28 T cell receptor beta chains came from one sample sequenced in a study of blood T cell repertoires in COVID-19. Sequenced by immunoSEQ multiplex PCR; TCRdb stores in-frame clones only, minus some. The table has fewer than 250,000 clones, 87% seen once. The sequenced material came from PBMCs or T cells enriched from blood (not recorded which). Receptors originate from a woman in her thirties with acute COVID-19.

This chain joins TRBV19 and TRBJ1-5; D is unclear. The CDR3 is 14 residues long. V was clipped by 2 bases and J by 5 bases, with 10 bases between them. CDR1 is LNHDA, CDR2 SQIVND, per germline (reference sequence). CDR3 DNA sequence: TGTGCCAGTAGTATAAGCGGGAGCCATCAGCCCCAGCATTTT. It is translated as CASSISGSHQPQHF.

This clone was observed at least ten times. This chain uses TRBV6-4 with TRBJ2-1; 11 bases match TRBD2. V lost 5 bases, J lost 4 bases, and 7 bases stayed unmatched. The CDR3 covers 16 residues. Germline-derived CDR1 and CDR2 are MRHNA and SNTAGT. In nucleotides, the CDR3 is TGTGCCAGCAGTAATAGCGGGGGGGCCGGATACAATGAGCAGTTCTTC. Its translation is CASSNSGGAGYNEQFF.

The V gene is TRBV6-5, the J gene TRBJ2-7, with D tentatively TRBD2 (5 bases). The CDR3 runs 14 residues. The V end was cut by 1 base, the J end by 0 bases, with 7 bases between. Germline V gives CDR1 MNHEY, CDR2 SVGAGI. The CDR3 region is CASSYFGVSYEQYF. Here the CDR3 DNA reads TGTGCCAGCAGTTACTTCGGGGTCTCCTACGAGCAGTACTTC.

This clone was seen just once. The chain recombines TRBV4-3 with TRBJ2-3; 8 nucleotides agree with TRBD2. Trimming at V came to 2 bases and at J to 1 base, leaving 8 bases not matched to a gene. From germline, CDR1 is LGHNA and CDR2 YSLEER. This CDR3 region has 17 residues. DNA for the CDR3: TGCGCCAGCAGCCAAAGCGGGGGACTCCCAGGCACAGATACGCAGTATTTT. The encoded protein is CASSQSGGLPGTDTQYF.

The rearrangement links TRBV6-1 to TRBJ2-7; TRBD2 might be the D (6 bases). Trimming pared 10 bases from V and 5 bases from J, leaving 18 bases between. The CDR3 is 13 residues long. Germline V CDR1 and CDR2: MNHNS, SASEGT. Here the CDR3 reads CATSGTSLDEQYF. In nucleotides, the CDR3 is TGTGCCACTTCCGGGACTTCCCTCGACGAGCAGTACTTC.

The sample holds a few counts of this clone. This chain uses TRBV27 with TRBJ1-5, with TRBD1 identical over 8 bases. CDR1 and CDR2 (germline): MNHEY, SMNVEV (reference sequence). J was trimmed by 0 bases and V by 7 bases; bases with no gene match: 5. The CDR3 is 15 residues long. The CDR3 here is CASTRTGYSNQPQHF. CDR3 sequence (DNA): TGTGCCAGCACCCGGACAGGGTATAGCAATCAGCCCCAGCATTTT.

This chain joins TRBV5-5 and TRBJ2-1; 7 positions match TRBD1. J gave up 8 bases and V 0 bases, and 2 bases lay outside the gene matches. The length of the CDR3 is 13 residues. The V gene's germline CDR1 is SGHKS and CDR2 YYEKEE (reference sequence). DNA of the CDR3: TGTGCCAGCAGCTTGGAGGGGGCGGATGAGCAGTTCTTC. Its protein product is CASSLEGADEQFF.

The chain uses TRBV7-9 and TRBJ1-2; weak D call: TRBD1 (5 bases). V gave up 3 bases and J gave up 0 bases, with 14 bases separating them. This CDR3 has 16 residues. The germline gives CDR1 SEHNR, CDR2 FQNEAQ (reference sequence). CDR3 amino acids: CASSFLRDEANYGYTF. In DNA form, the CDR3 reads TGTGCCAGCAGCTTCCTGCGGGACGAAGCTAACTATGGCTACACCTTC.

The rearrangement joins TRBV15 to TRBJ2-5; D perhaps matches TRBD2 (5 bases). Trimming shortened V by 0 bases and J by 4 bases, and 12 bases separated the two germline ends. This CDR3 has 15 residues. Germline V CDR1 and CDR2: LNHNV, YYDKDF (reference sequence). Here the CDR3 reads CATSRDLGSGETQYF. Written as DNA, the CDR3 is TGTGCCACCAGCAGAGATTTGGGCAGCGGAGAGACCCAGTACTTC.

This chain joins TRBV30 and TRBJ1-5; TRBD1 is a possible D gene (5 bases). Trimming took 2 bases from V and 5 from J, leaving 19 bases between them. The CDR3 runs to 16 residues. Germline loops: CDR1 GTSNPN, CDR2 SVGIG (reference sequence). CDR3: CAWSIPLRGRDQPQHF. Here the CDR3 DNA reads TGTGCCTGGAGTATCCCCCTTAGGGGTAGGGATCAGCCCCAGCATTTT.

V and J are TRBV2 and TRBJ1-2; D is possibly TRBD1 (6 bases). In germline, CDR1 is SNHLY, CDR2 FYNNEI. The CDR3 is 14 residues long. Trimming stripped 7 bases from V and 3 bases from J, with 15 bases between. The CDR3 DNA sequence: TGTGCCAGCAAGGCTCGGGACACCGACTATGGCTACACCTTC. This codes for CASKARDTDYGYTF.

This sequence joins TRBV7-2 and TRBJ2-3; no definite D call. Trimming shortened V by 2 bases and J by 11 bases, and 17 bases separated the two germline ends. Germline V lookup: CDR1 SGHTA, CDR2 FQGNSA. The CDR3 length is 14 residues. The CDR3, as DNA: TGTGCCAGCAGCTTAATGGCGGCCCCCCGTGGGCAGTATTTT. Its protein is CASSLMAAPRGQYF.

The V call is TRBV29-1, the J call TRBJ1-2; D not resolved. V shed 5 bases and J shed 6 bases, with 16 bases lying between them. Per the germline V gene, CDR1 is SQVTM and CDR2 is ANQGSEA. This CDR3 contains 13 residues. This CDR3 is CSVKYRREDGYTF. The CDR3 nucleotides read TGCAGCGTTAAATATCGGAGGGAAGATGGCTACACCTTC.

This clone was seen only once. V and J are TRBV19 and TRBJ1-5, with D possibly matching TRBD1 (5 bases). V was clipped by 5 bases and J by 4 bases, with 15 bases between them. Germline loops: CDR1 LNHDA, CDR2 SQIVND (reference sequence). The CDR3 is 15 residues long. This CDR3 reads CASSLGLVENQPQHF. The CDR3 DNA reads TGTGCCAGTAGTCTGGGGCTGGTGGAAAATCAGCCCCAGCATTTT.

This chain links TRBV7-6 with TRBJ1-1; unclear D gene. The CDR3 spans 13 residues. Germline V gene lookup returns CDR1 SGHVS and CDR2 FNYEAQ. The V gene lost 4 bases and the J gene lost 1 base, with 7 bases spanning the gap. This CDR3 is CASSSRPNTEAFF. DNA for the CDR3: TGTGCCAGCAGCTCCAGGCCGAACACTGAAGCTTTCTTT. Based on the CDR3 plus reference TRBV7-6 and TRBJ1-1, the full variable domain is GAGVSQSPRYKVTKRGQDVALRCDPISGHVSLYWYRQALGQGPEFLTYFNYEAQQDKSGLPNDRFSAERPEGSISTLTIQRTEQRDSAMYRCASSSRPNTEAFFGQGTRLTVV.

This clone appeared once. The CDR3 loop is CASSSTGLNSPLHF. The DNA of the CDR3 is TGTGCCAGTAGTTCGACAGGACTTAATTCACCCCTCCACTTT. The rearrangement uses TRBV19 and TRBJ1-6, with a tentative D call TRBD1 (6 bases). The germline CDR1 and CDR2 sequences are LNHDA and SQIVND (reference sequence). The CDR3 runs to 14 residues. The V gene lost 5 bases and the J gene lost 6 bases, with 11 bases spanning the gap.

The V call is TRBV19, the J call TRBJ1-1; no definite D call. From germline, CDR1 is LNHDA and CDR2 SQIVND (reference sequence). The CDR3 has 14 residues. The V end was cut by 2 bases, the J end by 4 bases, with 11 bases between. CDR3 protein: CASSIWPSGTEAFF. The CDR3, as DNA: TGTGCCAGTAGTATATGGCCGTCGGGCACTGAAGCTTTCTTT. The full variable domain, in which reference TRBV19 and TRBJ1-1 provide the parts outside the CDR3, is DGGITQSPKYLFRKEGQNVTLSCEQNLNHDAMYWYRQDPGQGLRLIYYSQIVNDFQKGDIAEGYSVSREKKESFPLTVTSAQKNPTAFYLCASSIWPSGTEAFFGQGTRLTVV.

The chain employs TRBV11-3 and TRBJ2-1, with D perhaps TRBD2 (5 bases). This CDR3 has 15 residues. Germline CDR1 and CDR2: SGHNT and YENEEA. Deletions cut 5 bases from V and 3 bases from J, with 14 bases between. This CDR3 reads CASSRSSLSYNEQFF. CDR3 bases: TGTGCCAGCAGCCGATCTAGCCTTAGCTACAATGAGCAGTTCTTC.

The V call is TRBV7-8, the J call TRBJ1-1; D possibly corresponds to TRBD1 (6 bases). V dropped 1 base and J dropped 0 bases, with 6 bases sitting between them. CDR3 length: 14 amino acids. Germline values: CDR1 SGHVS, CDR2 FQNEAQ. The CDR3: CASSLGTVNTEAFF. CDR3 coding DNA: TGTGCCAGCAGCTTAGGGACAGTGAACACTGAAGCTTTCTTT.

The V and J genes are TRBV29-1 and TRBJ2-1; 8 bases line up with TRBD2. Per the germline V gene, CDR1 is SQVTM and CDR2 is ANQGSEA. The CDR3 sequence is 16 residues long. V shed 2 bases, J shed 0 bases, and the junction held 6 bases outside the gene matches. The CDR3, as DNA: TGCAGCGTTGAACAAGCGGGGGTTAGCTCCTACAATGAGCAGTTCTTC. This sequence encodes CSVEQAGVSSYNEQFF.

This clone was seen more than once but under ten times. V gene TRBV14 combines with J gene TRBJ1-3; D is perhaps TRBD1 (6 bases). CDR1 and CDR2 from the germline V gene are SGHDN and FVKESK. The length of the CDR3 is 19 residues. Trimming took 5 bases from V and 0 from J, leaving 23 bases between them. CDR3 in amino acids: CASSFAYFDTGSSGNTIYF. The DNA of the CDR3 is TGTGCCAGCAGCTTCGCGTACTTTGATACAGGGAGCTCTGGAAACACCATATATTTT.

The chain links TRBV6-5 to TRBJ1-1; 7 bases line up with TRBD1. CDR1 MNHEY and CDR2 SVGAGI come from the germline V gene. The CDR3 length is 14 residues. The junction had 10 bases not matched to a gene; V was cut back by 6 bases and J by 6 bases. DNA for the CDR3: TGTGCCAGCAGATCCGGGACAGCTGTGGCTGAAGCTTTCTTT. Its protein product is CASRSGTAVAEAFF.

J is TRBJ1-6 and V is TRBV6-6; TRBD1 agrees at 9 bases. Trimming removed 6 bases from V and 7 bases from J; junction bases left unmatched: 7. CDR1 is MNHNY and CDR2 is SVGAGI in the germline V gene (reference sequence). This CDR3 contains 15 residues. This CDR3 reads CASSPGQGENSPLHF. The CDR3 DNA reads TGTGCCAGCAGCCCGGGACAGGGTGAGAATTCACCCCTCCACTTT.

The J gene is TRBJ2-3, the V gene TRBV3-1 (or the pseudogene TRBV3-2); a possible D gene is TRBD1 (5 bases). CDR3 length: 15 amino acids. Per the germline V gene, CDR1 is LGHDT and CDR2 is YNNKEL (reference sequence). V lost 2 bases and J lost 1, with 10 bases in between. The CDR3 here is CASSQRGYGTDTQYF. The CDR3 DNA follows: TGTGCCAGCAGCCAAAGGGGTTATGGCACAGATACGCAGTATTTT.

J is TRBJ1-4 and V is TRBV7-9; 9 nucleotides line up with TRBD1. The V gene's germline CDR1 is SEHNR and CDR2 FQNEAQ (reference sequence). J was trimmed by 8 bases and V by 5 bases; bases with no gene match: 6. The CDR3 extends over 14 amino acids. The CDR3 here is CASSGDRGEEKLFF. The DNA of the CDR3 is TGTGCCAGCAGCGGCGACAGGGGGGAAGAAAAACTGTTTTTT.

Here the CDR3 DNA reads TGTGCCAGCAGCCTACGTCAGGGAAGGGGCTACACCTTC. As protein: CASSLRQGRGYTF. The V gene is TRBV3-1 (or the pseudogene TRBV3-2), the J gene TRBJ1-2; D might be TRBD1 (5 bases). Trimming stripped 4 bases from V and 8 bases from J, with 14 bases between. The CDR3 is made up of 13 amino acids. CDR1 LGHDT and CDR2 YNNKEL come from the germline V gene (reference sequence).

This clone has only one observation. V usage is TRBV29-1 and J usage is TRBJ1-2, with D uncertain. This CDR3 has 10 residues. Germline V gene sequence: CDR1 SQVTM, CDR2 ANQGSEA. Trimming cost V 7 bases and J 8 bases, with 11 bases left between them. The chain's CDR3 is CSAEVEGYTF. CDR3 nucleotides: TGCAGCGCCGAGGTGGAGGGCTACACCTTC.

The chain couples TRBV10-3 to TRBJ1-3, with D tentatively TRBD1 (6 bases). Germline lookup yields CDR1 ENHRY and CDR2 SYGVKD. This CDR3 is built from 15 residues. V was cut by 7 bases and J by 6 bases, with 19 bases left in between. Here the CDR3 DNA reads TGTGCCATCACCCCCGTCACAGGGTCCGCAAACACCATATATTTT. Its protein is CAITPVTGSANTIYF.